Each of the 12 T cell receptor beta chains below was sequenced from the same sample in a study of beta chain features in type 1 diabetes. Study-wide findings and caveats: There was a moderate but significant shortening of TCRB CDR3s in all four CD4+ subsets of Type 1 diabetes patients.

Of the isolated RNA, all was reverse transcribed, and so the sequenced material was expressed TCRB transcripts. Assay: immunoSEQ multiplex PCR; the TCRdb copy retains only in-frame clones and omits some. The table includes 95,000 to 150,000 clones, over 15% detected once. Their antigens are not known. The sequenced material came from central memory CD4+ T cells from blood. These receptors all stem from a man aged 25-45 years with type 1 diabetes.

The table lists this clone with many counts. The V and J genes are TRBV30 and TRBJ2-7, with 10 nucleotides matching TRBD2. The V segment lost 7 bases and the J segment 6 bases; nucleotides outside the gene matches: 12. CDR1 GTSNPN and CDR2 SVGIG come from the germline V gene (reference sequence). CDR3 length: 14 residues. The CDR3 DNA sequence: TGTGCCTCGAGAACGGGACTAGCGAACTCCGAGCAGTACTTC. Amino acids: CASRTGLANSEQYF. The full variable domain, rest sourced from reference TRBV30 and TRBJ2-7, is SQTIHQWPATLVQPVGSPLSLECTVEGTSNPNLYWYRQAAGRGLQLLFYSVGIGQISSEVPQNLSASRPQDRQFILSSKKLLLSDSGFYLCASRTGLANSEQYFGPGTRLTVT.

This clone was found a few times. This sequence joins TRBV4-1 and TRBJ2-3; the match to TRBD2 covers 7 bases. CDR1 and CDR2 (germline): MGHRA, YSYEKL. CDR3 length equals 16 residues. The J segment lost 3 bases and the V segment lost 1 base, leaving 7 bases of the junction unmatched. CDR3 bases: TGCGCCAGCAGCCAAGGGGCCGGCGGGGGAACAGATACGCAGTATTTT. Protein: CASSQGAGGGTDTQYF.

This clone appeared a few times. V is TRBV2 and J is TRBJ1-6; D unresolved. The germline V gene has CDR1 SNHLY and CDR2 FYNNEI. This CDR3 has 15 amino acids. V lost 8 bases to trimming and J lost 0 bases, with 11 bases between them. CDR3 sequence (DNA): TGTGCCAGCTGTATACAAAGCTCCTATAATTCACCCCTCCACTTT. This gives the protein CASCIQSSYNSPLHF.

This clone has more than one count but fewer than ten. The chain uses TRBV29-1 and TRBJ2-3, with 7 bases matching TRBD1. Looked up from germline, CDR1 is SQVTM and CDR2 is ANQGSEA. V was clipped by 2 bases and J by 3 bases; unmatched bases: 11. This CDR3 region has 16 residues. The CDR3 is CSVEPLRGRWTDTQYF. The CDR3 coding sequence is TGCAGCGTTGAACCGTTGAGGGGGCGCTGGACAGATACGCAGTATTTT.

This clone was picked up a small number of times. In nucleotides, the CDR3 is TGTGCCAGCAGCCGACGCGGGGGCACGAACACTGAAGCTTTCTTT. Translated: CASSRRGGTNTEAFF. This chain links TRBV5-6 with TRBJ1-1; D possibly corresponds to TRBD1 (6 bases). The CDR3 sequence is 15 residues long. CDR1 and CDR2 from the germline V gene are SGHDT and YYEEEE. V shed 4 bases and J shed 1 base, with 14 bases lying between them.

This clone was observed a few times. The sample has other DNA sequences that encode this CDR3 too. V and J are TRBV18 and TRBJ2-7; D gene ambiguous. In germline, CDR1 is KGHSH, CDR2 LQKENI. Trimming stripped 0 bases from V and 2 bases from J, with 8 bases between. CDR3 size: 14 residues. The CDR3 nucleotides read TGTGCCAGCTCACCACCGGGGTCCCCCTACGAGCAGTACTTC. The encoded protein is CASSPPGSPYEQYF.

The chain recombines TRBV27 with TRBJ1-1, with no clear D. Deletions cut 4 bases from V and 1 base from J, with 10 bases between. Germline V lookup: CDR1 MNHEY, CDR2 SMNVEV (reference sequence). CDR3 size: 14 residues. CDR3 amino acids: CASSSVYGNTEAFF. The CDR3 DNA reads TGTGCCAGCAGTTCGGTCTATGGGAACACTGAAGCTTTCTTT.

This clone was found a few times. V is TRBV30 and J is TRBJ1-5; 7 bases agree with TRBD1. The germline V gene has CDR1 GTSNPN and CDR2 SVGIG (reference sequence). The CDR3 has 13 residues. Trimming cost V 2 bases and J 4 bases; bases outside gene matches: 2. The CDR3 sequence: CAWSRQGNQPQHF. CDR3 in DNA: TGTGCCTGGAGTAGACAGGGAAATCAGCCCCAGCATTTT.

This clone came up many times. This chain uses TRBV7-8 with TRBJ2-1; perhaps TRBD2 as D (5 bases). This CDR3 region has 17 residues. CDR1 is SGHVS, CDR2 FQNEAQ, per germline. Trimming removed 5 bases at V and 11 bases at J, with 28 bases between. The CDR3 DNA reads TGTGCCAGCAGCCCCCCCCGGCGTTTCGGGGTCCATGCCAAGCAGTTCTTC. It translates to CASSPPRRFGVHAKQFF.

This clone was counted a few times. The rearrangement joins TRBV7-9 to TRBJ2-5; 7 nucleotides align to TRBD1. V lost 5 bases and J lost 1; bases outside the gene matches: 7. Germline assignment: CDR1 SEHNR and CDR2 FQNEAQ (reference sequence). The CDR3 has 15 amino acids. This chain's CDR3 is CASSPLTGAQETQYF. The CDR3, as DNA: TGTGCCAGCAGCCCCCTAACAGGGGCCCAAGAGACCCAGTACTTC.

This clone has ten or more counts. Other DNA sequences in this specimen translate into the identical CDR3. This chain joins TRBV30 and TRBJ2-3, with no clear D. The V end was cut by 3 bases, the J end by 2 bases, with 3 bases between. CDR1 is GTSNPN and CDR2 is SVGIG in the germline V gene (reference sequence). The CDR3 has 11 residues. The DNA for the CDR3 is TGTGCCTGGAGCCACACAGATACGCAGTATTTT. Amino acids: CAWSHTDTQYF.

The table lists this clone with a few counts. The chain is built from TRBV4-3 and TRBJ2-5, with D hard to call. The V gene lost 2 bases and the J gene lost 5 bases, with 15 bases spanning the gap. Germline V lookup: CDR1 LGHNA, CDR2 YSLEER. CDR3 length: 15 residues. CDR3 sequence reads: CASSQSSAGSETQYF. CDR3 DNA sequence: TGCGCCAGCAGCCAATCCAGCGCCGGGTCGGAGACCCAGTACTTC.